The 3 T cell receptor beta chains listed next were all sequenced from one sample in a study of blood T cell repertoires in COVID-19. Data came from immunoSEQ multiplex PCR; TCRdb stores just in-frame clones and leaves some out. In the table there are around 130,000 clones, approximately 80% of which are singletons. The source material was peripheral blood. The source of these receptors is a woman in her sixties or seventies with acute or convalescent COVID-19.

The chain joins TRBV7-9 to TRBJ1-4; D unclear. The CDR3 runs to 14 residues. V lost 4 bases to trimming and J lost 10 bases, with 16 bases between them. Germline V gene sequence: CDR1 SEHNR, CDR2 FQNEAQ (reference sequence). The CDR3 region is CASSSLNGPGKLFF. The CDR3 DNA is TGTGCCAGCAGCTCCTTAAACGGTCCCGGAAAACTGTTTTTT.

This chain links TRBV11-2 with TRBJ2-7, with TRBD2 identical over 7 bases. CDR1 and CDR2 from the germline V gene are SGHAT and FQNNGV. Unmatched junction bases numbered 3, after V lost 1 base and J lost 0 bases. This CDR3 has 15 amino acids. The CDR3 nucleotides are TGTGCCAGCAGCTTAGGCGGGGGTGCCTCCTACGAGCAGTACTTC. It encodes CASSLGGGASYEQYF.

The CDR3 region is CASKQGPSTVAQYF. In DNA, the CDR3 is TGTGCCAGCAAACAGGGGCCCTCGACGGTGGCCCAGTACTTC. The chain joins TRBV6-5 to TRBJ2-5; TRBD1 matches 7 bases. Germline V CDR1 and CDR2: MNHEY, SVGAGI. Germline trimming cut 7 bases from V and 9 bases from J; bases unmatched to any gene: 14. This CDR3 is built from 14 residues.